A selection of T cell receptor beta chains follows, all from one sample in a study of blood T cells in healthy people across ages. TCRdb recomputed calls from the 5' RACE reads with MiXCR, one row per CDR3 protein. The sample records around 1.5 million distinct CDR3 sequences, about 31% being singletons. The source material was blood. All receptors derive from a woman under 40 in good health. CDR3s include the opening cysteine and the closing phenylalanine or tryptophan. D genes are given only for firm matches. Expanded clones are given a class, and other clones once, few, many or no size at all.

v_call: TRBV12-3/TRBV12-4
j_call: TRBJ1-2
d_call: -
clone_size: few
cdr3_aa: CASRAQGYGYTF
cdr3_nt: TGTGCCAGCAGGGCCCAGGGGTATGGCTACACCTTC

v_call: TRBV2
j_call: TRBJ2-7
d_call: -
clone_size: few
cdr3_aa: CAIGPYEQYF
cdr3_nt: TGTGCCATCGGACCCTACGAGCAGTACTTC

v_call: TRBV28
j_call: TRBJ1-5
d_call: -
clone_size: few
cdr3_aa: CASSPGLRGYQPQHF
cdr3_nt: TGTGCCAGCAGTCCTGGATTAAGGGGGTATCAGCCCCAGCATTTT

v_call: TRBV7-8
j_call: TRBJ2-5
d_call: TRBD2
clone_size: few
cdr3_aa: CASSLRLAGAIIQETQYF
cdr3_nt: TGTGCCAGCAGCCTCCGACTAGCGGGGGCTATAATCCAAGAGACCCAGTACTTC

v_call: TRBV3-1
j_call: TRBJ1-2
d_call: TRBD1
clone_size: -
cdr3_aa: CASSQEGDRDSFYGYTF
cdr3_nt: TGTGCCAGCAGCCAAGAAGGAGACCGGGACAGTTTCTATGGCTACACCTTC

v_call: TRBV10-3
j_call: TRBJ2-7
d_call: -
clone_size: few
cdr3_aa: CAIGTNALYEQYF
cdr3_nt: TGTGCCATTGGGACGAATGCCTTGTACGAGCAGTACTTC

v_call: TRBV18
j_call: TRBJ2-3
d_call: TRBD2
clone_size: -
cdr3_aa: CASSGATSGTDTQYF
cdr3_nt: TGTGCCAGCTCAGGGGCGACTAGCGGCACAGATACGCAGTATTTT

v_call: TRBV6-6
j_call: TRBJ2-7
d_call: TRBD1
clone_size: -
cdr3_aa: CASSNRGQSYEQYF
cdr3_nt: TGTGCCAGCAGTAACAGGGGGCAATCCTACGAGCAGTACTTC

v_call: TRBV7-9
j_call: TRBJ1-2
d_call: -
clone_size: few
cdr3_aa: CASSLGGRVYGYTF
cdr3_nt: TGTGCCAGCAGCTTAGGAGGGAGGGTATATGGCTACACCTTC

v_call: TRBV10-1
j_call: TRBJ2-2
d_call: -
clone_size: -
cdr3_aa: CASSEGWTENTGELFF
cdr3_nt: TGCGCCAGCAGTGAGGGATGGACGGAGAACACCGGGGAGCTGTTTTTT

v_call: TRBV19
j_call: TRBJ2-1
d_call: TRBD2
clone_size: -
cdr3_aa: CASSIYLGTTYHNEQFF
cdr3_nt: TGTGCCAGTAGTATTTATTTGGGGACTACCTATCACAATGAGCAGTTCTTC

v_call: TRBV24-1
j_call: TRBJ2-7
d_call: TRBD2
clone_size: -
cdr3_aa: CATSAPPGLAVRETKYF
cdr3_nt: TGTGCCACCAGTGCCCCGCCGGGACTAGCCGTGAGGGAGACCAAGTACTTC

v_call: TRBV7-3
j_call: TRBJ2-1
d_call: -
clone_size: -
cdr3_aa: CASSLTKDNEQFF
cdr3_nt: TGTGCCAGCAGCTTAACGAAAGACAATGAGCAGTTCTTC

v_call: TRBV27
j_call: TRBJ1-1
d_call: TRBD1
clone_size: once
cdr3_aa: CASNSRGRGSTAFF
cdr3_nt: TGTGCCAGCAACAGCCGGGGCAGGGGGAGCACCGCTTTCTTT

v_call: TRBV21-1
j_call: TRBJ1-2
d_call: -
clone_size: -
cdr3_aa: CASSRSGRDRSNYGYTF
cdr3_nt: TGTGCCAGCAGCAGGTCCGGGCGGGACAGATCTAACTATGGCTACACCTTC

v_call: TRBV3-1
j_call: TRBJ2-2
d_call: -
clone_size: -
cdr3_aa: CASSQRGANGELFF
cdr3_nt: TGTGCCAGCAGCCAACGGGGGGCGAACGGGGAGCTGTTTTTT

v_call: TRBV5-5
j_call: TRBJ2-1
d_call: TRBD1
clone_size: -
cdr3_aa: CASSGWTGLHEQFF
cdr3_nt: TGTGCCAGCAGCGGTTGGACAGGGCTACATGAGCAGTTCTTC

v_call: TRBV3-1
j_call: TRBJ2-1
d_call: -
clone_size: few
cdr3_aa: CASSKLQERGLNNEQFF
cdr3_nt: TGTGCCAGCAGCAAATTACAGGAACGGGGGTTAAACAATGAGCAGTTCTTC